The following is a TCR beta chain sequence with its context. Sequencing was performed with immunoSEQ multiplex PCR; in TCRdb, only in-frame clones are kept and a portion is missing. This sample has about 39,000 clones, with 93% found just once. These data originate in a study of T cell changes during pregnancy in multiple sclerosis. V shed 2 bases, J shed 7 bases, and the junction held 7 bases outside the gene matches. This CDR3 has 15 amino acids. Looked up from germline, CDR1 is MNHEY and CDR2 is SVGAGI. The V call is TRBV6-5, the J call TRBJ2-4; 8 bases are a match to TRBD1. The material sequenced was CD4+ T cells from peripheral blood mononuclear cells, taken in the first trimester of pregnancy. The receptor comes from a female donor with multiple sclerosis, enrolled in a pregnancy study. CDR3 sequence: CASSYGGRGLNIQYF. CDR3 nucleotides: TGTGCCAGCAGTTACGGGGGCAGGGGGCTCAACATTCAGTACTTC.